Below are 2 T cell receptor beta chains sequenced from a single sample in a study of T cell responses to AZD1222 COVID-19 vaccine. Produced via immunoSEQ multiplex PCR; TCRdb's table is partial and in-frame only. The table lists fewer than 120,000 clones, 85% to 95% of them singletons. This specimen consisted of peripheral blood, obtained on day 0 of AZD1222 vaccination. The receptors shown here come from an adult in good health.

This clone was detected once. The V call is TRBV27, the J call TRBJ1-6; 9 bases line up with TRBD1. Looked up from germline, CDR1 is MNHEY and CDR2 is SMNVEV (reference sequence). Trimming cost V 6 bases and J 7 bases; bases outside gene matches: 7. CDR3 length: 15 residues. The CDR3 nucleotides read TGTGCCAGCAGCTCACAGGGGGCAAAGAATTCACCCCTCCACTTT. It yields the protein CASSSQGAKNSPLHF.

The J gene is TRBJ1-2, the V gene TRBV4-2, with TRBD1 matching 11 bases. The V gene's germline CDR1 is LGHNA and CDR2 YNFKEQ. This CDR3 is built from 16 residues. Trimming cost V 5 bases and J 1 base; bases outside gene matches: 6. The CDR3 sequence is CASSGGQGDVNYGYTF. Here the CDR3 DNA reads TGTGCCAGCAGCGGGGGACAGGGGGACGTTAACTATGGCTACACCTTC.